This T cell receptor (beta chain) was captured in a study of blood T cell repertoires in COVID-19. About the study: Sample material is recorded as cDNA or gDNA derived from T cells, B-cell-depleted T cells, or PBMCs.

Repertoires were generated with immunoSEQ multiplex PCR, while TCRdb's copy carries only in-frame clones and drops some. The sample has about 250,000 clones, around 81% seen once. The V and J ends lost 6 bases and 2 bases respectively, with 11 bases between them. Per germline, CDR1 MNHEY and CDR2 SVGAGI. The CDR3 has 13 residues. The source material was PBMCs or T cells enriched from blood (not recorded which). The TCR was taken from a man aged 50 or older who had recovered from COVID-19. This chain connects TRBV6-5 to TRBJ2-7; D gene unclear. CDR3 sequence (DNA): TGTGCCAGCAGCCAAGGAGTGGCCTACGAGCAGTACTTC. Translated: CASSQGVAYEQYF.